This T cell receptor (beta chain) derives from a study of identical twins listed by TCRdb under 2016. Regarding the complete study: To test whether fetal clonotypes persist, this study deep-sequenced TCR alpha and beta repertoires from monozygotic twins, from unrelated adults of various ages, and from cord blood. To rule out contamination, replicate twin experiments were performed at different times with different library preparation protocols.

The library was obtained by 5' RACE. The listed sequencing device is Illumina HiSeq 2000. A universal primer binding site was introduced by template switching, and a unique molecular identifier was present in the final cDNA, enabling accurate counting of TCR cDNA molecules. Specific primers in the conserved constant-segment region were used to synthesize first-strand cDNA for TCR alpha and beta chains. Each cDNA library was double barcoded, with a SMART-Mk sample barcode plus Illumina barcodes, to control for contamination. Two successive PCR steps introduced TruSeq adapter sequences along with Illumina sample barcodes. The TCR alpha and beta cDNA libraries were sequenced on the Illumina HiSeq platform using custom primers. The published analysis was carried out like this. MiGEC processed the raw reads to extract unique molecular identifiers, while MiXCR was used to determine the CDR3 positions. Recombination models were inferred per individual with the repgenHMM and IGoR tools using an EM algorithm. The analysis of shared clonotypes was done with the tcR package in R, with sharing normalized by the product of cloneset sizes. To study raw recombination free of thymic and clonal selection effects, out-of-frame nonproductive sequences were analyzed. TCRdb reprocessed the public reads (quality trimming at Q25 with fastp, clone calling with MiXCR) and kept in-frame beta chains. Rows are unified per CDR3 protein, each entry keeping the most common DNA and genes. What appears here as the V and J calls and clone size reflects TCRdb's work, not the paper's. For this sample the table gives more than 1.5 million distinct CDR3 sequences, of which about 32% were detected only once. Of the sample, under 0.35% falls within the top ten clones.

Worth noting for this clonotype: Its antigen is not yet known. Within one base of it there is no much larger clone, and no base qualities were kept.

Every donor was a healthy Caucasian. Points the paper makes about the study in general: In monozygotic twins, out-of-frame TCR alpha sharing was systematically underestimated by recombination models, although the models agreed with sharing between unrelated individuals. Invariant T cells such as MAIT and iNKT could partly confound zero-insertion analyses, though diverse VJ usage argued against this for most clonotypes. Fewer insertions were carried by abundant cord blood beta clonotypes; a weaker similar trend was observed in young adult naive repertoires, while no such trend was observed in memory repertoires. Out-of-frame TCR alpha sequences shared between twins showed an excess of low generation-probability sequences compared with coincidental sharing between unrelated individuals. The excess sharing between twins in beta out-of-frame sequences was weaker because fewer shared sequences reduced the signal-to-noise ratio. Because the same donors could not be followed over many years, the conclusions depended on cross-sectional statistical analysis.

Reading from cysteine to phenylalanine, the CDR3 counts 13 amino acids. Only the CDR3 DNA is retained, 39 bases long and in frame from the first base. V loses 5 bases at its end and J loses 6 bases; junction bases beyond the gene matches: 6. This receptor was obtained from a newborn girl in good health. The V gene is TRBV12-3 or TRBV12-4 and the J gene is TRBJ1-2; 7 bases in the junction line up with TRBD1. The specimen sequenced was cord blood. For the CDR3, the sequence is CASSPGRGDGYTF. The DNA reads TGTGCCAGCAGTCCCGGCAGGGGGGATGGCTACACCTTC.